Listed here are 5 T cell receptor beta chains from one sample, sequenced in a study of shared clonotypes between healthy human individuals. The table came from immunoSEQ multiplex PCR; TCRdb's copy has only in-frame clones and leaves some out. Of about 2.4 million clones in the sample, around nine tenths were seen once. Sequencing was carried out using naive CD4+ T cells sorted from blood. Noted subset: CD45RA+ positively selected. The receptors stem from a man between 18 and 29 years old in good health.

This chain joins TRBV7-3 and TRBJ2-2; the D gene is possibly TRBD2 (5 bases). CDR1 is SGHTA and CDR2 is FQGTGA in the germline V gene. Trimming stripped 2 bases from V and 4 bases from J, with 11 bases between. This CDR3 is built from 15 residues. For the CDR3, the DNA is TGTGCCAGCAGCTTACTACTAGACCCCACCGGGGAGCTGTTTTTT. Translation gives CASSLLLDPTGELFF.

CDR3 DNA sequence: TGTGCCAGCAGCCAAGTGGGACAGGGGGTCGGGGAGCTGTTTTTT. This encodes CASSQVGQGVGELFF. The J gene is TRBJ2-2, the V gene TRBV4-2, with 11 nucleotides matching TRBD1. In germline, CDR1 is LGHNA, CDR2 YNFKEQ. The V and J ends lost 1 base and 7 bases, in that order; junction bases with no gene match: 2. CDR3 length: 15 residues.

CDR3 DNA sequence: TGTGCCTCGAGGACTAGCGGGAGGGCCTTCTACAATGAGCAGTTCTTC. It yields the protein CASRTSGRAFYNEQFF. The rearrangement joins TRBV30 to TRBJ2-1, with 15 bases identical to TRBD2. V shed 7 bases, J shed 3 bases, and the junction held 7 bases outside the gene matches. Germline lookup yields CDR1 GTSNPN and CDR2 SVGIG (reference sequence). This CDR3 has 16 residues.

V is TRBV9 and J is TRBJ1-1; D call uncertain. V was trimmed by 4 bases and J by 3 bases, leaving 16 bases between them. The CDR3 is made up of 15 amino acids. Germline loops: CDR1 SGDLS, CDR2 YYNGEE. Written as DNA, the CDR3 is TGTGCCAGCAGCCCCGGTACCCTATTGTACACTGAAGCTTTCTTT. It yields the protein CASSPGTLLYTEAFF.

The chain is built from TRBV27 and TRBJ2-7; 9 bases align to TRBD1. This CDR3 contains 15 residues. The V gene's germline CDR1 is MNHEY and CDR2 SMNVEV (reference sequence). The junction had 11 bases not matched to a gene; V was cut back by 6 bases and J by 5 bases. CDR3 region: CASRAARDRDHEQYF. As DNA, the CDR3 is TGTGCCAGCAGAGCAGCCCGGGACAGGGACCACGAGCAGTACTTC.